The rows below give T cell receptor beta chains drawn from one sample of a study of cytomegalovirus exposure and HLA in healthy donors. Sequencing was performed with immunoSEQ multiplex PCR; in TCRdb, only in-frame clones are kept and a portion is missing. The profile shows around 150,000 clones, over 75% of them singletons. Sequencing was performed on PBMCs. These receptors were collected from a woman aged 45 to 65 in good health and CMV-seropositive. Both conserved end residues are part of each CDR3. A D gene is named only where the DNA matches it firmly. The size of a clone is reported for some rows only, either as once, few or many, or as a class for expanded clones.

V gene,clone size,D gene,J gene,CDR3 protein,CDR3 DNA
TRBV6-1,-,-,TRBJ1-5,CASSDLRGLGHQPQHF,TGTGCCAGCAGTGACCTGAGGGGACTTGGACATCAGCCCCAGCATTTT
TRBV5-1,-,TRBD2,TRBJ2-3,CASSSPPGTSGRYSTDTQYF,TGCGCCAGCAGCTCCCCACCGGGGACTAGCGGGCGATATAGCACAGATACGCAGTATTTT
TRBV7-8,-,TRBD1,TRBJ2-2,CASSLGGQGWSGELFF,TGTGCCAGCAGCTTAGGGGGACAGGGTTGGTCCGGGGAGCTGTTTTTT
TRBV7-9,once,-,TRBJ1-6,CASSYAGGLNSPLHF,TGTGCCAGCAGCTACGCCGGGGGATTGAATTCACCCCTCCACTTT
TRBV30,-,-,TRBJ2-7,CAWAPRDEQYF,TGTGCCTGGGCTCCCAGGGACGAGCAGTACTTC
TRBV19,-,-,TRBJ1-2,CASSISGIPIYGYTF,TGTGCCAGTAGTATATCGGGGATCCCTATCTATGGCTACACCTTC
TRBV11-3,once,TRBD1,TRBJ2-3,CASSHGQGVADTQYF,TGTGCCAGCAGCCATGGCCAGGGGGTCGCAGATACGCAGTATTTT
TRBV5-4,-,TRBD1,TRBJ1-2,CASSLQGGYGYTF,TGTGCCAGCAGCCTACAGGGGGGTTATGGCTACACCTTC
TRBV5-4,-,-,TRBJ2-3,CASSLRFRTDTQYF,TGTGCCAGCAGCCTTCGGTTCCGCACAGATACGCAGTATTTT
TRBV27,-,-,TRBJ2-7,CASRPQGSQAFYEQYF,TGTGCCAGCAGACCTCAGGGGTCGCAGGCTTTCTACGAGCAGTACTTC
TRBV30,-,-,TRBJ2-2,CAWSVGSGTGELFF,TGTGCCTGGAGTGTGGGTAGCGGCACCGGGGAGCTGTTTTTT
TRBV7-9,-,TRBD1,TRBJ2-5,CASSSYIGGRETQYF,TGTGCCAGCAGCTCTTATATAGGGGGCCGGGAGACCCAGTACTTC
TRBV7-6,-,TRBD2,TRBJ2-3,CASSQGLAGRTDTQYF,TGTGCCAGCAGCCAAGGACTAGCGGGGCGCACAGATACGCAGTATTTT
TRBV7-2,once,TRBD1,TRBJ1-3,CASSPDRGQGNTIYF,TGTGCCAGCAGCCCAGACAGGGGGCAAGGAAACACCATATATTTT
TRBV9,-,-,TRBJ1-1,CASSPMSGNTEAFF,TGTGCCAGCAGCCCTATGTCGGGGAACACTGAAGCTTTCTTT
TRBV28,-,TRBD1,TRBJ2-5,CASSFERQGGQETQYF,TGTGCCAGCAGTTTCGAAAGACAGGGGGGGCAAGAGACCCAGTACTTC
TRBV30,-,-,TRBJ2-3,CAWVGRRPPTDTQYF,TGTGCCTGGGTGGGGCGACGACCCCCCACAGATACGCAGTATTTT
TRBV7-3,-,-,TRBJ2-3,CASSLYVAGYSDTQYF,TGTGCCAGCAGCTTATATGTAGCAGGGTATTCAGATACGCAGTATTTT
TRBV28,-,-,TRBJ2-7,CASSPFGRGSYEQYF,TGTGCCAGCAGCCCATTCGGGCGGGGATCCTACGAGCAGTACTTC
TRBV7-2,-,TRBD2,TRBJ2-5,CASSPGTSGRFQETQYF,TGTGCCAGCAGCCCAGGGACTAGCGGGAGGTTCCAAGAGACCCAGTACTTC
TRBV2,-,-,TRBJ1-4,CASSGWQGGEKLFF,TGTGCCAGCAGTGGTTGGCAGGGTGGTGAAAAACTGTTTTTT
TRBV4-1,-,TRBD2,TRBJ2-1,CASSPLAGGSYVNEQFF,TGCGCCAGCAGCCCACTAGCGGGAGGTTCTTATGTGAATGAGCAGTTCTTC
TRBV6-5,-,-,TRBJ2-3,CASSLTRSADTQYF,TGTGCCAGCAGTCTGACTAGGTCAGCAGATACGCAGTATTTT
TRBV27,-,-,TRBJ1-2,CASSSHRAGGYTF,TGTGCCAGCAGTTCACACAGGGCGGGTGGCTACACCTTC
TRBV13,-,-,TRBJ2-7,CASSSSDKTYEQYF,TGTGCCAGCAGCTCCTCGGACAAAACCTACGAGCAGTACTTC
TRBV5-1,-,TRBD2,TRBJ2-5,CASSGGTSAQETQYF,TGCGCCAGCAGCGGGGGGACTAGCGCGCAAGAGACCCAGTACTTC
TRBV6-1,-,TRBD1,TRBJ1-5,CASSPRQGGQPQHF,TGTGCCAGCAGTCCTCGACAGGGCGGGCAGCCCCAGCATTTT
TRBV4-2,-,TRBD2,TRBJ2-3,CASSQEGTSMADTQYF,TGTGCCAGCAGCCAAGAGGGGACTAGCATGGCAGATACGCAGTATTTT
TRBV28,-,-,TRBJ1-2,CASTPGDGGNYGYTF,TGTGCCAGCACCCCCGGCGATGGCGGGAACTATGGCTACACCTTC
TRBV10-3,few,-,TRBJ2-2,CAISDRTAHTGELFF,TGTGCCATCAGCGACAGAACGGCCCACACCGGGGAGCTGTTTTTT
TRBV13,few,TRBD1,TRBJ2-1,CASSYSDRSSYNEQFF,TGTGCCAGCAGCTACTCGGACAGGAGCTCCTACAATGAGCAGTTCTTC
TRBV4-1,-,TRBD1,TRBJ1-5,CASSQEGQGAFEIDQPQHF,TGCGCCAGCAGCCAAGAAGGACAGGGGGCCTTCGAAATCGATCAGCCCCAGCATTTT